This T cell receptor beta chain derives from a study of blood T cell repertoires in COVID-19. Turning to the study itself: COVID-19 samples, acute and convalescent, were from the United States, Italy and Spain. The analysed material was cDNA or gDNA that came from T cells, B-cell-depleted T cells, or PBMCs.

This table comes from immunoSEQ multiplex PCR, and its TCRdb copy is limited to in-frame clones, with some not included. The profile covers about 160,000 clones, with approximately 84% appearing a single time and about 5.3% taken by the ten largest. Participants came from around 25 US areas, aged roughly 18 to 89 years. The origin of this receptor is a middle-aged woman with acute COVID-19. The sample consisted of PBMCs or T cells enriched from blood (not recorded which).

CDR3: CASSQARYEQYF. CDR3 DNA sequence: TGTGCCAGCAGCCAAGCCCGCTACGAGCAGTACTTC. V and J are TRBV3-1 (or the pseudogene TRBV3-2) and TRBJ2-7, with no clear D. The CDR3 extends over 12 amino acids. Germline loops: CDR1 LGHDT, CDR2 YNNKEL (reference sequence). V was cut by 1 base and J by 3 bases, with 4 bases left in between.